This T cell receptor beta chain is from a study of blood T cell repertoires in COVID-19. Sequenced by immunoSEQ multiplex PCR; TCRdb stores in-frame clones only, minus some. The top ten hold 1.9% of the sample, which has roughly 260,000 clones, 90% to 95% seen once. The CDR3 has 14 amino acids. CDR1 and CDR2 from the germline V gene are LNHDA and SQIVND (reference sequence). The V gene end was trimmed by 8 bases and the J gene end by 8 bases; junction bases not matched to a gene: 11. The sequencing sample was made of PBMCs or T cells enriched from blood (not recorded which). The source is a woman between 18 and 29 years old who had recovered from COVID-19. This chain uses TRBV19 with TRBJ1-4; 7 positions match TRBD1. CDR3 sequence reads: CASRTGTENEKLFF. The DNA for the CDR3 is TGTGCCAGTCGGACCGGGACAGAGAACGAAAAACTGTTTTTT. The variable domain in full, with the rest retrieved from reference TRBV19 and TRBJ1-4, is DGGITQSPKYLFRKEGQNVTLSCEQNLNHDAMYWYRQDPGQGLRLIYYSQIVNDFQKGDIAEGYSVSREKKESFPLTVTSAQKNPTAFYLCASRTGTENEKLFFGSGTQLSVL.